The clone carrying this T cell receptor (beta chain) was counted only a few times. Its antigen is currently unknown. TCRdb reprocessed the 5' RACE reads with MiXCR, giving one entry per CDR3 protein. The sample consists of approximately 330,000 distinct CDR3 sequences, approximately 12% of them appearing once. This sample is drawn from a study of T cells after yellow fever vaccination. Study-wide context: It was SMART-Seq v4 Ultra Low Input that prepared the fractions with low cell numbers.

Study conclusions and caveats: There was a small share of clonotypes that showed up in both the CD4 and CD8 compartments. Weaker overall, the secondary response nonetheless peaked faster (day 5 versus 15). One caveat is that FACS-sorted repertoires could contain abundant clonotypes contaminating from the bulk population.

The trim removed 1 base at V and 1 base at J, leaving 2 bases unmatched. The CDR3 is made up of 16 amino acids. Germline CDR1 is LGHNA and CDR2 is YNFKEQ. This clonotype was sampled from a man aged 18 to 35 who received the YFV17D yellow fever vaccine. The source was CD4+ T cells sorted from PBMCs, collected 15 days after the yellow fever booster vaccination. J is TRBJ2-5 and V is TRBV4-2, with 11 bases fitting TRBD2. CDR3 in DNA: TGTGCCAGCAGCCAAGCCGGGACTAGCGGCCAAGAGACCCAGTACTTC. It yields the protein CASSQAGTSGQETQYF.